Listed below are T cell receptor beta chains from one sample, sequenced in a study of blood T cell repertoires in COVID-19. Repertoires were generated with immunoSEQ multiplex PCR, while TCRdb's copy carries only in-frame clones and drops some. The sample includes approximately 91,000 clones, around 75% of them seen just once. Sequenced material: peripheral blood. These receptors were obtained from a man between 65 and 85 years old with acute or convalescent COVID-19. Each CDR3 is given with its conserved first and last residue. D genes are given only for firm matches. Where a row states a size, it is once, few, many or the class of an expanded clone; other rows omit it.

clone size: -
V gene: TRBV18
J gene: TRBJ1-5
D gene: -
CDR3 DNA: TGTGCCAGCTCACTTACAGTCGATCAGCCCCAGCATTTT
CDR3 protein: CASSLTVDQPQHF

clone size: -
V gene: TRBV6-1
J gene: TRBJ1-5
D gene: TRBD1
CDR3 DNA: TGTGCCAGCAGTGCTAGGGGCAGGGGGCGAAGCAATCAGCCCCAGCATTTT
CDR3 protein: CASSARGRGRSNQPQHF

clone size: -
V gene: TRBV28
J gene: TRBJ2-3
D gene: -
CDR3 DNA: TGTGCCAGCAGTCGAGGAGGGCCAGATACGCAGTATTTT
CDR3 protein: CASSRGGPDTQYF

clone size: -
V gene: TRBV5-5
J gene: TRBJ1-6
D gene: TRBD1
CDR3 DNA: TGTGCCAGCAGCTTGGGGGGGACAGTCGCCGGACCCCTCCACTTT
CDR3 protein: CASSLGGTVAGPLHF

clone size: -
V gene: TRBV7-3
J gene: TRBJ2-3
D gene: TRBD2
CDR3 DNA: TGTGCCAGCAGCTCAGTTGGCGGGAGGACAGATACGCAGTATTTT
CDR3 protein: CASSSVGGRTDTQYF

clone size: -
V gene: TRBV5-1
J gene: TRBJ2-1
D gene: -
CDR3 DNA: TGCGCCAGCAGCTTGGGGAGCGGTTACAATGAGCAGTTCTTC
CDR3 protein: CASSLGSGYNEQFF

clone size: -
V gene: TRBV7-8
J gene: TRBJ1-1
D gene: -
CDR3 DNA: TGTGCCAGCAGCTTAGCGGATTATCACGAGCGGAACACTGAAGCTTTCTTT
CDR3 protein: CASSLADYHERNTEAFF

clone size: -
V gene: TRBV5-1
J gene: TRBJ1-4
D gene: -
CDR3 DNA: TGCGCCAGCAGCTTGGGACAGGCCTTTAATGAAAAACTGTTTTTT
CDR3 protein: CASSLGQAFNEKLFF

clone size: few
V gene: TRBV27
J gene: TRBJ2-5
D gene: TRBD1
CDR3 DNA: TGTGCCAGCAGTTTATTAGGGGGCTCGGAGACCCAGTACTTC
CDR3 protein: CASSLLGGSETQYF

clone size: -
V gene: TRBV7-9
J gene: TRBJ1-4
D gene: -
CDR3 DNA: TGTGCCAGCAGCTTAGACAGCAACGAAAAACTGTTTTTT
CDR3 protein: CASSLDSNEKLFF

clone size: -
V gene: TRBV19
J gene: TRBJ1-4
D gene: TRBD1
CDR3 DNA: TGTGCCAGTAGTGCCCGCCCGGGACAGGGGACTAATGAAAAACTGTTTTTT
CDR3 protein: CASSARPGQGTNEKLFF

clone size: -
V gene: TRBV19
J gene: TRBJ1-1
D gene: -
CDR3 DNA: TGTGCCGGGGGACTAAAAGGGGACACTGAAGCTTTCTTT
CDR3 protein: CAGGLKGDTEAFF

clone size: -
V gene: TRBV19
J gene: TRBJ1-2
D gene: -
CDR3 DNA: TGTGCCAGTACCGATGCGGGTGCAATCTATGGCTACACCTTC
CDR3 protein: CASTDAGAIYGYTF

clone size: -
V gene: TRBV28
J gene: TRBJ2-7
D gene: -
CDR3 DNA: TGTGCCAGCAGTTTATGGGGGGGAACCAGGGAGCAGTACTTC
CDR3 protein: CASSLWGGTREQYF

clone size: once
V gene: TRBV6-1
J gene: TRBJ2-3
D gene: TRBD2
CDR3 DNA: TGTGCCAGCAGTGAACAGGGCCGGGGGGGCACAGATACGCAGTATTTT
CDR3 protein: CASSEQGRGGTDTQYF

clone size: -
V gene: TRBV11-3
J gene: TRBJ1-5
D gene: TRBD1
CDR3 DNA: TGTGCCAGCAGCCCGCGGACAGGGGGCACTAATAGCAATCAGCCCCAGCATTTT
CDR3 protein: CASSPRTGGTNSNQPQHF

clone size: -
V gene: TRBV6-6
J gene: TRBJ2-5
D gene: TRBD1
CDR3 DNA: TGTGCCAGCAGTTACGGGACAGCACAAGAGACCCAGTACTTC
CDR3 protein: CASSYGTAQETQYF

clone size: -
V gene: TRBV4-3
J gene: TRBJ2-7
D gene: TRBD1
CDR3 DNA: TGCGCCAGCAGCCTCCGAGGGGGACAGGGGAACGAGCAGTACTTC
CDR3 protein: CASSLRGGQGNEQYF

clone size: -
V gene: TRBV6-5
J gene: TRBJ1-3
D gene: TRBD1
CDR3 DNA: TGTGCCAGCAGGACAGGGGTAATGAGAAACACCATATATTTT
CDR3 protein: CASRTGVMRNTIYF

clone size: -
V gene: TRBV13
J gene: TRBJ2-1
D gene: TRBD2
CDR3 DNA: TGTGCCAGCAGCTTAGAGCGGGAGAGGAATGAGCAGTTCTTC
CDR3 protein: CASSLERERNEQFF

clone size: -
V gene: TRBV24-1
J gene: TRBJ1-2
D gene: TRBD1
CDR3 DNA: TGTGCCACCAGTGATTCATTCAACTTACAGGGGGCAGGTGGCTACACCTTC
CDR3 protein: CATSDSFNLQGAGGYTF

clone size: -
V gene: TRBV11-2
J gene: TRBJ2-7
D gene: TRBD2
CDR3 DNA: TGTGCCAGCGCTAAAGCGGGAGTAGGACCCGAGCAGTACTTC
CDR3 protein: CASAKAGVGPEQYF

clone size: -
V gene: TRBV9
J gene: TRBJ2-3
D gene: TRBD2
CDR3 DNA: TGTGCCAGCAGCGTAGGTGGTCTCACGGCTGCGGGAGCCACAGATACGCAGTATTTT
CDR3 protein: CASSVGGLTAAGATDTQYF

clone size: -
V gene: TRBV27
J gene: TRBJ1-5
D gene: TRBD1
CDR3 DNA: TGTGCCAGCAGTTTATCGGGACAGAACACCAGGCGTCAGCCCCAGCATTTT
CDR3 protein: CASSLSGQNTRRQPQHF

clone size: -
V gene: TRBV6-1
J gene: TRBJ1-5
D gene: -
CDR3 DNA: TGTGCCAGCAGTGAAGGTTTGGGGGGGAGCAATCAGCCCCAGCATTTT
CDR3 protein: CASSEGLGGSNQPQHF

clone size: -
V gene: TRBV12-3/TRBV12-4
J gene: TRBJ2-2
D gene: -
CDR3 DNA: TGTGCCAGCACCCTCGGCGGGGAGCTGTTTTTT
CDR3 protein: CASTLGGELFF

clone size: -
V gene: TRBV5-6
J gene: TRBJ2-2
D gene: TRBD2
CDR3 DNA: TGTGCCAGCAGGCTACTAGCGGCCGGGGAGCTGTTTTTT
CDR3 protein: CASRLLAAGELFF

clone size: -
V gene: TRBV6-5
J gene: TRBJ2-7
D gene: -
CDR3 DNA: TGTGCCAGCAGGCGGGAAAGCTCCTACGAGCAGTACTTC
CDR3 protein: CASRRESSYEQYF

clone size: -
V gene: TRBV6-5
J gene: TRBJ1-5
D gene: TRBD1
CDR3 DNA: TGTGCCAGCAGTCCGCGGACAGGGCAGCCCCAGCATTTT
CDR3 protein: CASSPRTGQPQHF

clone size: -
V gene: TRBV5-1
J gene: TRBJ1-1
D gene: TRBD1
CDR3 DNA: TGCGCCAGCAGCTTGGGGGACAGGGAAAACACTGAAGCTTTCTTT
CDR3 protein: CASSLGDRENTEAFF

clone size: -
V gene: TRBV11-2
J gene: TRBJ1-1
D gene: -
CDR3 DNA: TGTGCCAGCAGCCTACAGGACACTGAAGCTTTCTTT
CDR3 protein: CASSLQDTEAFF

clone size: few
V gene: TRBV3-1/TRBV3-2
J gene: TRBJ1-5
D gene: -
CDR3 DNA: TGTGCCAGCAGCCAAGGGGCAGGGAAAGTTCAGCCCCAGCATTTT
CDR3 protein: CASSQGAGKVQPQHF

clone size: -
V gene: TRBV27
J gene: TRBJ2-6
D gene: -
CDR3 DNA: TGTGCCAGCAGTGCACAGGTGGCTGGGGCCAACGTCCTGACTTTC
CDR3 protein: CASSAQVAGANVLTF

clone size: -
V gene: TRBV29-1
J gene: TRBJ2-3
D gene: TRBD2
CDR3 DNA: TGCAGCGTTGAAGGCGCGACGGGGAGCGGGAGGGCGGCTACGCAGTATTTT
CDR3 protein: CSVEGATGSGRAATQYF

clone size: -
V gene: TRBV14
J gene: TRBJ2-7
D gene: TRBD2
CDR3 DNA: TGTGCCAGCAGCCCCCTAGCGGGTAGGTCCAGGGACGAGCAGTACTTC
CDR3 protein: CASSPLAGRSRDEQYF

clone size: -
V gene: TRBV19
J gene: TRBJ1-1
D gene: TRBD1
CDR3 DNA: TGTGCCAGTAGTATTAAGGCAGGGGGAGGACCCGAAGCTTTCTTT
CDR3 protein: CASSIKAGGGPEAFF

clone size: -
V gene: TRBV7-8
J gene: TRBJ2-7
D gene: -
CDR3 DNA: TGTGCCAGCCAACAAATGGCAGATAGGCAGGGTGCCTACGAGCAGTACTTC
CDR3 protein: CASQQMADRQGAYEQYF

clone size: few
V gene: TRBV11-3
J gene: TRBJ2-5
D gene: -
CDR3 DNA: TGTGCCAGCAGCGCCGGTTTAGATGCCACGGGAGTCGAGACCCAGTACTTC
CDR3 protein: CASSAGLDATGVETQYF

clone size: -
V gene: TRBV30
J gene: TRBJ2-1
D gene: -
CDR3 DNA: TGTGCCTGTCTAGCGCTCTCCTACAATGAGCAGTTCTTC
CDR3 protein: CACLALSYNEQFF

clone size: -
V gene: TRBV12-1
J gene: TRBJ1-1
D gene: -
CDR3 DNA: TGTGCCAGCTCTATAGTGAGGGGGCGCGTAGGGAACACTGAAGCTTTCTTT
CDR3 protein: CASSIVRGRVGNTEAFF

clone size: -
V gene: TRBV12-5
J gene: TRBJ2-7
D gene: TRBD2
CDR3 DNA: TGTGCTAGTGGTTTGGGGGGGACTAGCGGGAGGAGGAAAAACGAGCAGTACTTC
CDR3 protein: CASGLGGTSGRRKNEQYF

clone size: -
V gene: TRBV27
J gene: TRBJ2-1
D gene: TRBD2
CDR3 DNA: TGTGCCAGCAGTGCCTATTTGGCGAGCGGGGTCTACAATGAGCAGTTCTTC
CDR3 protein: CASSAYLASGVYNEQFF

clone size: few
V gene: TRBV5-1
J gene: TRBJ2-2
D gene: TRBD1
CDR3 DNA: TGCGCCAGCAGCGTAACGAGGACAGGTGGGGAGCTGTTTTTT
CDR3 protein: CASSVTRTGGELFF

clone size: -
V gene: TRBV28
J gene: TRBJ2-6
D gene: TRBD1
CDR3 DNA: TGTGCCAGCAGCGGGACAGGTGGAAACTCTGGGGCCAACGTCCTGACTTTC
CDR3 protein: CASSGTGGNSGANVLTF